This T cell receptor beta chain was obtained from a study of graft-versus-host responses after intestinal transplantation. Turning to the study itself: Each patient got anti-thymocyte globulin induction, then tacrolimus and steroids for roughly 3 years. Findings and caveats of the study: The highest levels of circulating GvH clones went along with early declines in HvG clones after transplant. Where graft-donor T cell macrochimerism was present, patients had high graft-versus-host to host-versus-graft clonal ratios in allografts.

A single count supports this clone. Its matching antigen is unknown. The CDR3 loop spans 14 amino acids. CDR1 is MNHEY, CDR2 SMNVEV, per germline (reference sequence). Repertoires were generated with immunoSEQ multiplex PCR, while TCRdb's copy carries only in-frame clones and drops some. The data show about 93,000 clones, with over 80% seen just once and 0.45% to 0.55% held by the top ten. The sequence was obtained from a human donor who received an intestinal transplant. The sample in question was unstimulated CD8+ T cells sorted from spleen or lymph node cells, obtained before intestinal transplant. The chain carries TRBV27 and TRBJ2-5; 8 bases fit TRBD2. The end of the DNA aligns better with TRBJ2-7, so the J call may be wrong. As DNA, the CDR3 is TGTGCCAGCAGTTTCAGCGGGGGAACCTACGAGCAGTACTTC. Translation gives CASSFSGGTYEQYF.